The subject of this entry is one T cell receptor (beta chain). CDR3 length equals 15 residues. Germline V gene sequence: CDR1 SEHNR, CDR2 FQNEAQ (reference sequence). The V gene end was trimmed by 5 bases and the J gene end by 4 bases; junction bases not matched to a gene: 8. This sample was included in a study of blood T cell repertoires in COVID-19. Study in general: Spain, Italy and the United States supplied samples that represented acute and convalescent COVID-19. T cells, B-cell-depleted T cells, or PBMCs provided the cDNA or gDNA that served as material.

How the authors handled the data: Cell counts per sample came from amplifying reference gene primers. Assay used: immunoSEQ multiplex PCR; TCRdb lists only in-frame clones, some missing. From that table come the V and J calls and clone size; the DNA was used to work out D and trimming. The table shows 45,000 to 55,000 clones, with 80% to 90% occurring only once. This TCR was recovered from a human donor in a cohort sampled during active COVID-19. This chain joins TRBV7-9 and TRBJ1-2, with 9 bases fitting TRBD1. Input material: peripheral blood. CDR3: CASSPGTGSGYGYTF. CDR3 DNA sequence: TGTGCCAGCAGCCCGGGGACAGGGAGTGGCTATGGCTACACCTTC.